This TCR beta chain was sequenced during a study of neurological immune-mediated disorders. TCRdb analysed the 5' RACE reads with MiXCR anew, one entry per CDR3 protein. The data show some 30,000 distinct CDR3 sequences, roughly 23% seen once. This clonotype appeared many times. CDR3 length: 15 residues. CDR1 and CDR2 (germline): SGDLS, YYNGEE. The trim removed 2 bases at V and 0 bases at J, leaving 2 bases unmatched. The receptor was derived from a man in his fifties with HTLV-1-associated myelopathy (HAM/TSP). Sequenced input: CD4+ T cells from blood. The chain links TRBV9 to TRBJ2-7, with 10 bases aligning to TRBD2. CDR3 loop: CASSVSGRASYEQYF. The CDR3 DNA is TGTGCCAGCAGCGTGAGCGGGAGGGCCTCCTACGAGCAGTACTTC.